These 9 T cell receptor beta chains came from one sample sequenced in a study of T cell responses to AZD1222 COVID-19 vaccine (dated by TCRdb to the early 2020s). Receptors were amplified or captured by the immunoSEQ multiplex PCR assay. Held by TCRdb, this immuneACCESS table contains in-frame sequences only and omits some clones. Under half of the omission traces to an unresolved V gene where checked; the cause of the rest is unknown. The sample records roughly 140,000 clones, approximately 91% of which are singletons. Less than 2.5% of the sample rests with the top ten. In light of the paper, this sample's time point label describes: about 28 days (+/-7) after the second vaccine dose. The specimen comprised peripheral blood, sampled 28 days after the second AZD1222 dose. The receptors shown here come from an adult who received the AZD1222 COVID-19 vaccine.

This rearrangement joins TRBV4-1 to TRBJ1-1; D unclear. The V gene's germline CDR1 is MGHRA and CDR2 YSYEKL. V lost 4 bases to trimming and J lost 2 bases, with 8 bases between them. The CDR3 extends over 13 amino acids. The CDR3 loop is CASSRSYNTEAFF. CDR3 DNA sequence: TGCGCCAGCAGCCGATCTTACAACACTGAAGCTTTCTTT.

The chain uses TRBV6-5 and TRBJ1-5; D is uncertain. This CDR3 region has 14 residues. The V end was cut by 5 bases, the J end by 0 bases, with 8 bases between. CDR1 is MNHEY and CDR2 is SVGAGI in the germline V gene. The CDR3 DNA follows: TGTGCCAGCAGTCCGGCGGGTAGCAATCAGCCCCAGCATTTT. Protein: CASSPAGSNQPQHF.

The chain combines TRBV7-2 with TRBJ2-1, with 8 bases lining up with TRBD1. J was trimmed by 0 bases and V by 3 bases; bases with no gene match: 1. Germline V lookup: CDR1 SGHTA, CDR2 FQGNSA. This CDR3 region has 15 residues. This CDR3 reads CASSLQGASYNEQFF. CDR3 sequence (DNA): TGTGCCAGCAGCTTGCAGGGGGCCTCCTACAATGAGCAGTTCTTC.

The rearrangement uses TRBV7-2 and TRBJ1-6, with a possible D match to TRBD1 (5 bases). The CDR3 has 12 residues. Germline CDR1 is SGHTA and CDR2 is FQGNSA. The ends were cut back, 0 bases at V and 13 bases at J, with 7 bases in the middle. Here the CDR3 reads CASSLARGPLHF. The CDR3 nucleotides are TGTGCCAGCAGCTTAGCTAGGGGCCCCCTCCACTTT. The variable domain in full, with the rest retrieved from reference TRBV7-2 and TRBJ1-6, is GAGVSQSPSNKVTEKGKDVELRCDPISGHTALYWYRQSLGQGLEFLIYFQGNSAPDKSGLPSDRFSAERTGGSVSTLTIQRTQQEDSAVYLCASSLARGPLHFGNGTRLTVT.

V gene TRBV6-1 combines with J gene TRBJ1-5; D is unresolved. With 3 bases removed from V and 12 bases from J, the gap between germline ends came to 9 bases. Germline V lookup: CDR1 MNHNS, CDR2 SASEGT. The CDR3 spans 11 residues. CDR3 DNA sequence: TGTGCCAGCAGTGATTGGAGTTTCCAGCATTTT. Its translation: CASSDWSFQHF.

This chain connects TRBV9 to TRBJ2-1; 10 nucleotides agree with TRBD2. The CDR3 loop spans 14 amino acids. The junction had 3 bases not matched to a gene; V was cut back by 0 bases and J by 9 bases. The germline V gene has CDR1 SGDLS and CDR2 YYNGEE. The CDR3 spells CASSVVAGGSEQFF. The CDR3 region has the DNA TGTGCCAGCAGCGTAGTAGCGGGAGGAAGTGAGCAGTTCTTC.

The V gene is TRBV5-6, the J gene TRBJ2-1, with D hard to call. This CDR3 has 17 residues. Germline loops: CDR1 SGHDT, CDR2 YYEEEE. V was shortened by 2 bases and J by 3 bases, with 18 bases between the two germline ends. As DNA, the CDR3 is TGTGCCAGCAGCTTCACACCTAACTCCGTCCGCTACAATGAGCAGTTCTTC. This sequence encodes CASSFTPNSVRYNEQFF.

CDR3 sequence (DNA): TGTGCCAGCAGCTTAGCACCGGAAGCTTGGGGCTACACCTTC. Amino acids: CASSLAPEAWGYTF. The rearrangement joins TRBV7-9 to TRBJ1-2; no firm D call. The germline CDR1 and CDR2 sequences are SEHNR and FQNEAQ (reference sequence). The CDR3 is 14 amino acids. The V end was cut by 0 bases, the J end by 8 bases, with 13 bases between.

This clone was detected only once. The chain couples TRBV10-3 to TRBJ1-2; no firm D call. CDR1 is ENHRY, CDR2 SYGVKD, per germline. CDR3 length: 12 residues. The V end was cut by 10 bases, the J end by 5 bases, with 14 bases between. The CDR3 protein is CATLGLRYGYTF. The DNA for the CDR3 is TGTGCCACCCTCGGACTCAGATATGGCTACACCTTC.